A selection of T cell receptor beta chains follows, all from one sample in a study of cytomegalovirus exposure and HLA in healthy donors. Generated by immunoSEQ multiplex PCR, the TCRdb table keeps only in-frame clones and is missing some. The table shows under 150,000 clones, with approximately 70% occurring only once. The sequencing input was PBMCs. All receptors come from a woman aged 60-70 years in good health and CMV-seropositive. The CDR3 runs from the conserved cysteine through the conserved F or W. Each record gives: V gene, CDR3 length, D gene, J gene, clone size, CDR3 protein, CDR3 DNA. D genes are given only for firm matches. Clone size, where shown, is once, few, many, or a class for clones that have expanded.

TRBV4-1	18	NA	TRBJ2-1	NA	CASSQGGTPLVVGNEQFF	TGCGCCAGCAGCCAAGGGGGGACTCCATTAGTGGTGGGCAATGAGCAGTTCTTC
TRBV9	16	NA	TRBJ1-3	NA	CASSVTKGEGGNTIYF	TGTGCCAGCAGCGTAACAAAGGGGGAAGGTGGAAACACCATATATTTT
TRBV9	17	TRBD2	TRBJ2-2	NA	CASSVVSGGGGTGELFF	TGTGCCAGCAGCGTAGTGAGCGGGGGGGGAGGAACCGGGGAGCTGTTTTTT
TRBV6-5	14	TRBD1	TRBJ2-7	NA	CASSYDRGGYEQYF	TGTGCCAGCAGTTACGACAGGGGAGGCTACGAGCAGTACTTC
TRBV11-2	16	NA	TRBJ1-5	NA	CASSLDQFSQDQPQHF	TGTGCCAGCAGCTTAGATCAATTCAGTCAGGATCAGCCCCAGCATTTT
TRBV2	14	NA	TRBJ1-5	NA	CASGRGVGHQPQHF	TGTGCCTCCGGACGGGGGGTAGGGCATCAGCCCCAGCATTTT
TRBV7-3	15	NA	TRBJ1-2	few	CASSSRHQINYGYTF	TGTGCCAGCAGCTCGAGACACCAGATTAACTATGGCTACACCTTC
TRBV27	12	NA	TRBJ2-7	NA	CASYGFSYEQYF	TGTGCCAGCTACGGGTTTTCCTACGAGCAGTACTTC
TRBV6-1	15	NA	TRBJ1-5	NA	CASSEEGQDYQPQHF	TGTGCCAGCAGTGAAGAGGGGCAGGATTATCAGCCCCAGCATTTT
TRBV6-6	15	NA	TRBJ2-7	NA	CASSYSPGRAYEQYF	TGTGCCAGCAGTTACTCCCCTGGCCGAGCGTACGAGCAGTACTTC
TRBV18	14	NA	TRBJ1-5	NA	CASSPTNSNQPQHF	TGTGCCAGCTCACCAACTAATAGCAATCAGCCCCAGCATTTT
TRBV18	19	TRBD2	TRBJ2-4	NA	CASSPPGTSGAEAKNIQYF	TGTGCCAGCTCACCACCGGGGACTAGCGGGGCGGAGGCCAAAAACATTCAGTACTTC
TRBV6-1	15	TRBD1	TRBJ2-7	NA	CASRAGTGPSYEQYF	TGTGCCAGCAGGGCCGGGACAGGGCCATCCTACGAGCAGTACTTC
TRBV13	12	NA	TRBJ2-3	NA	CASSFQTDTQYF	TGTGCCAGCAGCTTCCAAACAGATACGCAGTATTTT
TRBV4-2	14	NA	TRBJ2-7	NA	CASSRWTDSYEQYF	TGTGCCAGCAGCCGATGGACAGACTCCTACGAGCAGTACTTC
TRBV5-1	15	NA	TRBJ2-3	few	CASSLLASEADTQYF	TGCGCCAGCAGCCTTCTAGCCTCGGAGGCAGATACGCAGTATTTT
TRBV5-8	13	NA	TRBJ1-1	NA	CASSFGPNTEAFF	TGTGCCAGCAGCTTTGGGCCGAACACTGAAGCTTTCTTT
TRBV18	17	NA	TRBJ1-5	NA	CASSPRAGDEGNQPQHF	TGTGCCAGCTCACCGAGGGCCGGCGACGAAGGCAATCAGCCCCAGCATTTT